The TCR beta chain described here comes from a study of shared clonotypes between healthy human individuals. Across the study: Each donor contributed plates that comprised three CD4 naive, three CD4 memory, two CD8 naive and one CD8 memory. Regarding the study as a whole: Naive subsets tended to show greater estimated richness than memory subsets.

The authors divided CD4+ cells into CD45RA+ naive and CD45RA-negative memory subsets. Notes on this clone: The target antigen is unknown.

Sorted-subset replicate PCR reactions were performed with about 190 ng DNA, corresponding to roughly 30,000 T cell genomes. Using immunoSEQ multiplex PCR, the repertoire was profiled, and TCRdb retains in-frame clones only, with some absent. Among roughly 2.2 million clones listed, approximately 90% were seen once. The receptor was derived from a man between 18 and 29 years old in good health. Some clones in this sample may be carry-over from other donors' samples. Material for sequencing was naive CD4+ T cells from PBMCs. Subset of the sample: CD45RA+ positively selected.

The CDR3 nucleotides are TGTGCCAGCAGTCGGCCGGGGCGGAACACTGAAGCTTTCTTT. Its protein is CASSRPGRNTEAFF. The chain links TRBV6-1 to TRBJ1-1; D is possibly TRBD1 (5 bases). Deletions cut 5 bases from V and 1 base from J, with 11 bases between. Germline CDR1 reads MNHNS; CDR2 reads SASEGT. The CDR3 runs 14 residues.